This T cell receptor beta chain stems from a study of STAT5B mutations in CD4+ large granular lymphocyte leukemia. The method was immunoSEQ multiplex PCR; TCRdb's version includes in-frame clones alone and lacks a portion of them. The table shows about 45,000 clones, with roughly 85% occurring only once. Specimen: CD4+ T cells from blood buffy coats. This TCR was sampled from a human donor in good health.

The chain's CDR3 is CASSKGTSGIEQFF. The CDR3 DNA follows: TGTGCCAGCAGTAAGGGGACTAGCGGGATTGAGCAGTTCTTC. The rearrangement links TRBV6-5 to TRBJ2-1; 13 bases match TRBD2. The CDR3 totals 14 residues. V trimming: 5 bases; J trimming: 9 bases; junction bases outside the gene matches: 4. CDR1 is MNHEY and CDR2 is SVGAGI in the germline V gene.